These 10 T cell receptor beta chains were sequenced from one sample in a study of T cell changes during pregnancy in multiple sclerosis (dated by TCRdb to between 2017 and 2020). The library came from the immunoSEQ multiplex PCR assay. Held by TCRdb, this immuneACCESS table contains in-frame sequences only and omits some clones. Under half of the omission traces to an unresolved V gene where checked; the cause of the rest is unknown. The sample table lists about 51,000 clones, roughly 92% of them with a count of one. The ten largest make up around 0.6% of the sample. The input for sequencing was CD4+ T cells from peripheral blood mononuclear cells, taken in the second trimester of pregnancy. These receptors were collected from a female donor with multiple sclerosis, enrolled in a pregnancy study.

CDR3: CASSQAPLNTDTQYF. The CDR3, as DNA: TGTGCCAGCAGCCAAGCCCCACTCAACACAGATACGCAGTATTTT. The rearrangement joins TRBV7-2 to TRBJ2-3; D remains unclear. The V gene's germline CDR1 is SGHTA and CDR2 FQGNSA. CDR3 size: 15 residues. Trimming shortened V by 5 bases and J by 2 bases, and 14 bases separated the two germline ends.

CDR3: CASSVNSAGAYNEQFF. CDR3 nucleotides: TGTGCCAGCAGCGTAAATTCGGCGGGGGCCTACAATGAGCAGTTCTTC. This chain connects TRBV9 to TRBJ2-1; 7 nucleotides match TRBD2. The CDR3 runs to 16 residues. V lost 1 base and J lost 2; bases outside the gene matches: 6. Germline-derived CDR1 and CDR2 are SGDLS and YYNGEE.

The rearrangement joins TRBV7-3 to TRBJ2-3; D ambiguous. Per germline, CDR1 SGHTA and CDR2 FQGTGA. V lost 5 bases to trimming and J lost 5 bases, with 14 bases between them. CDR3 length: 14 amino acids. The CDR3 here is CASSPVGSQDTQYF. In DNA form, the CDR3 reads TGTGCCAGCAGCCCCGTGGGTAGCCAAGATACGCAGTATTTT.

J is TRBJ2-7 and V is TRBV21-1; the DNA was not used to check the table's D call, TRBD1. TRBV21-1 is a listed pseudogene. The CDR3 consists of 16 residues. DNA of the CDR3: TGTGCCAGCACCTCTGACAGTTACGCGAACTCCTACGAGCAGTACTTC. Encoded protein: CASTSDSYANSYEQYF.

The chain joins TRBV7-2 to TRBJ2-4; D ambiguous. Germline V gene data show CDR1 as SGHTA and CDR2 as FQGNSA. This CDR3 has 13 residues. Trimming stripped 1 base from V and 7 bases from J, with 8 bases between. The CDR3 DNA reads TGTGCCAGCAGCTTAGAATTGAGGAACATTCAGTACTTC. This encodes CASSLELRNIQYF.

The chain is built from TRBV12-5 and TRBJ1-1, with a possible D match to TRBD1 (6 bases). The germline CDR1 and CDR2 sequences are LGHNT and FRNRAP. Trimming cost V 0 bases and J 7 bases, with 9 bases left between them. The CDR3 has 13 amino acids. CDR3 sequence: CASGLVTGHEAFF. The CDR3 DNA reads TGTGCTAGTGGTTTGGTGACAGGACATGAAGCTTTCTTT.

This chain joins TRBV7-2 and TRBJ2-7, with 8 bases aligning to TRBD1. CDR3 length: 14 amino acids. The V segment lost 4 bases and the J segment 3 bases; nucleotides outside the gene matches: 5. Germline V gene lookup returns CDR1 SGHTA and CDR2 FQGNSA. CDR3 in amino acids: CASSSGQGVYEQYF. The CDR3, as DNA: TGTGCCAGCAGCTCAGGACAGGGTGTCTACGAGCAGTACTTC.

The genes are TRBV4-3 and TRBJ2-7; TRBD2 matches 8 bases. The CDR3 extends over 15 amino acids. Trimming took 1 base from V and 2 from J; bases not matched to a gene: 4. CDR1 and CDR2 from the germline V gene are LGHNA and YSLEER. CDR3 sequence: CASSQGLAGAYEQYF. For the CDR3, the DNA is TGCGCCAGCAGCCAAGGGCTAGCGGGCGCCTACGAGCAGTACTTC.

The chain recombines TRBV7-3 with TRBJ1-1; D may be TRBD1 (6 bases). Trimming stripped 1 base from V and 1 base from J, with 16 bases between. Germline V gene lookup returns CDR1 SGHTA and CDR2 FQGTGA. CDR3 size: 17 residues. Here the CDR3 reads CASSLIGRDTQNTEAFF. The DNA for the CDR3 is TGTGCCAGCAGCTTAATAGGCCGGGACACGCAGAACACTGAAGCTTTCTTT.

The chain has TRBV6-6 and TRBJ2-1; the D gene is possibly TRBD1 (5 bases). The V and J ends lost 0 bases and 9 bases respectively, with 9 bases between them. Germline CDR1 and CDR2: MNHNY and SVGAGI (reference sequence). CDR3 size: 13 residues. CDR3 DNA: TGTGCCAGCAGTTACTCAGGGGCCGGTGAGCAGTTCTTC. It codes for CASSYSGAGEQFF.